This TCR beta chain originates from a study of T cell responses to AZD1222 COVID-19 vaccine (dated by TCRdb to about 2021). General notes on the study: AZD1222 recipients whose second dose came at about 4 weeks and those whose second dose came at about 12 weeks were combined into one group, since spike-specific TCR depth and breadth did not differ between the two schedules. A total of 233 trial participants underwent TCR sequencing, of whom about 210 received two doses of AZD1222 and some 26 received two doses of the MenACWY control vaccine. Enrollment into the trials was organized by age into subgroups of 18-55, 56-69 and 70-plus years, and those subgroups contained around 150, 28 and 57 TCR-sequenced participants, respectively.

Sample time point, as interpreted from the label and publication: baseline before first vaccination. Vaccinee samples came from UK trials COV001 and COV002, including a single-blind randomized controlled phase 2/3 trial of AZD1222 (ChAdOx1 nCoV-19) in healthy adults. Trial participant PBMC samples were collected at day 0 and day 28 after the second dose for TCRbeta chain sequencing. Concerning this clone itself: Its antigen is still unknown. The sample holds no much larger clone one base away, and base qualities are not on file.

Summary of the overall study and its limitations: Reportedly, close to half of the unique spike-specific TCRs recognized epitopes lying outside the regions that are mutated in the B.1.351 and B.1.1.7 variants. Spike-specific TCR breadth and depth rose significantly after two AZD1222 doses compared with day 0 and with MenACWY recipients. The 56-69-year group was small, and its depth increase did not reach significance, likely because of low power. Because no day 14 peak-response samples were available, repertoires were characterized only after the peak T cell response. Participants were mostly white British and included more females than males, and it was suggested by the authors that clonal diversity may have been underestimated. Only a handful of AZD1222 recipients were SARS-CoV-2 seropositive at baseline, limiting conclusions about previously exposed vaccinees. Vaccine-associated CD4 TCRs spanned the whole spike protein, with dominant responses in regions 160-218 and 743-854.

V and J lose 0 bases and 9 bases, and a span of 15 bases separates them. The CDR1 and CDR2 encoded by the germline V gene are MNHEY and SVGAGI. Including the terminal cysteine and phenylalanine, the CDR3 comprises 16 residues. Solely the CDR3 DNA is kept, with 48 bases framed from the first base. The CDR3 regions of human TCRbeta chains were analyzed by immunosequencing. For the original study's pipeline: Repertoire TCRs were matched against a reference library of SARS-CoV-2-specific TCRs generated with the MIRA antigen-specificity platform. Breadth was defined as the fraction of unique TCRs that were SARS-CoV-2-associated. Depth was defined as the fraction of total T cells that were SARS-CoV-2-associated. Each spike-specific TCR was assigned to its reactive spike region and to a CD4 or CD8 class using the MIRA data. Log10-transformed breadth and depth values were compared by one-way ANOVA with Sidak's multiple comparisons tests. TCRdb provides this immuneACCESS table in a form limited to in-frame rearrangements. Some clones are lacking; in checked studies, under half of them reflect an unresolved V gene, and why the rest are absent is not known. The DNA gave D and trimming, while V, J and clone size come from that table. The sample table holds about 92,000 clones, of which 80% to 90% were seen once. The biggest ten clones account for roughly 1.5% of the sample.

The source was peripheral blood, collected on day 0 of AZD1222 vaccination. Here the chain combines TRBV6-5 and TRBJ1-6, with no reliable assignment of the D segment. This clonotype was obtained from an adult in good health. The sequenced DNA: TGTGCCAGCAGTTACTCGACACGGGAACGTGGTTCACCCCTCCACTTT. The translation is CASSYSTRERGSPLHF.